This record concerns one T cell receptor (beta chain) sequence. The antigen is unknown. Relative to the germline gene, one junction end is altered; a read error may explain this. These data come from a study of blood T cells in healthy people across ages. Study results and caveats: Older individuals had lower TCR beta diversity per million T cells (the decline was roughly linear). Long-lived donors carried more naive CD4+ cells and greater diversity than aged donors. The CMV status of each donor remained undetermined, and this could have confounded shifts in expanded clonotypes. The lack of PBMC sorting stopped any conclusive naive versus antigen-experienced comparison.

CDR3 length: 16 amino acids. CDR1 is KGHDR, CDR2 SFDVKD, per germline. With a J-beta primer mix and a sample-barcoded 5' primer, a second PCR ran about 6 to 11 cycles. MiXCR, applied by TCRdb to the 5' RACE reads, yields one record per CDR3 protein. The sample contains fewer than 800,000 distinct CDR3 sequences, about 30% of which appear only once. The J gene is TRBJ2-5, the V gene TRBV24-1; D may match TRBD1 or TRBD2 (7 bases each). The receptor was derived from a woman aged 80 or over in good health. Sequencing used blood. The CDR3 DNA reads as TGTGCCACCAGTGATTTCCAGGGGGAGGGCCGAGAGACCCGGTACTTC. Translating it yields CATSDFQGEGRETRYF.